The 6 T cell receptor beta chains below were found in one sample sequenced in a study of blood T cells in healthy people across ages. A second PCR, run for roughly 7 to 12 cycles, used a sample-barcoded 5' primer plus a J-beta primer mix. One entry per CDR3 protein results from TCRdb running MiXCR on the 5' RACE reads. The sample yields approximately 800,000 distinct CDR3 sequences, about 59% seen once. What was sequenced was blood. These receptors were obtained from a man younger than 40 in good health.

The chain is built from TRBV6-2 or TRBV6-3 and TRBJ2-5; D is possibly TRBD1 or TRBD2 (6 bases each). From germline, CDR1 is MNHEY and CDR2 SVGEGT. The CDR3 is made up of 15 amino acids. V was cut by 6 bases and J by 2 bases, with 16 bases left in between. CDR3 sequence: CASREMGGWQETQYF. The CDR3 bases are TGTGCCAGCAGAGAGATGGGGGGCTGGCAAGAGACCCAGTACTTC.

This CDR3 reads CAISGEQGPYPREQYF. CDR3 nucleotides: TGTGCCATCAGTGGCGAACAGGGGCCTTACCCACGCGAGCAGTACTTC. The chain couples TRBV10-3 to TRBJ2-1, with 7 bases matching TRBD1. The J call is in doubt because the DNA end fits TRBJ2-7 better. Looked up from germline, CDR1 is ENHRY and CDR2 is SYGVKD. The CDR3 runs to 16 residues.

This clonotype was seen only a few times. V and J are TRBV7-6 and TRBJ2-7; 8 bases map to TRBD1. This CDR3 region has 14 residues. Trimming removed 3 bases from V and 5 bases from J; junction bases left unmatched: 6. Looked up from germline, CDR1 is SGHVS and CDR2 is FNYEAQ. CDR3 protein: CASSFSRGRDEQYF. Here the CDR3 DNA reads TGTGCCAGCAGCTTCTCCAGGGGGCGGGACGAGCAGTACTTC.

The CDR3 nucleotides read TGTGCCAGCAGTCCTGGGGGACAGGTCCCTCGGAAGTACTTC. It is translated as CASSPGGQVPRKYF. This chain joins TRBV28 and TRBJ2-7, with 8 bases that match TRBD1. The germline V gene has CDR1 MDHEN and CDR2 SYDVKM. V dropped 5 bases and J dropped 11; count of bases not matched to a gene: 14. The CDR3 is 14 amino acids. Based on the CDR3 plus reference TRBV28 and TRBJ2-7, the full variable domain is DVKVTQSSRYLVKRTGEKVFLECVQDMDHENMFWYRQDPGLGLRLIYFSYDVKMKEKGDIPEGYSVSREKKERFSLILESASTNQTSMYLCASSPGGQVPRKYFGPGTRLTVT.

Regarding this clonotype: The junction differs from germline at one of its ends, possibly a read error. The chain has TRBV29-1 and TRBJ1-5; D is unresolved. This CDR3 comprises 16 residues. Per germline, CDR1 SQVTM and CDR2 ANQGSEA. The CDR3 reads CSVVFGPSPGNQPLPF. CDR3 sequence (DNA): TGCAGCGTTGTGTTCGGGCCATCTCCCGGCAATCAGCCCCTGCCTTTT.

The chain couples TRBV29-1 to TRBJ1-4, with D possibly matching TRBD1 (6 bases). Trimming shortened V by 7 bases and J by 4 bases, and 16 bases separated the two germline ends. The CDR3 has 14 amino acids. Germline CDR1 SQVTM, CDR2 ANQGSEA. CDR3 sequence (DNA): TGCAGCGCAACGGTTGGGGGCAATAATGAAAAACTGTTTTTT. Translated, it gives CSATVGGNNEKLFF.